The present T cell receptor beta chain was sequenced within a study of CD8+ T cells in alopecia areata. Following extraction, RNA underwent reverse transcription to cDNA, which served as the sequencing template. Libraries were prepared by immunoSEQ multiplex PCR; TCRdb keeps only in-frame clonotypes and omits some of them. The repertoire includes 130,000 to 150,000 clones, approximately 50% of them detected once, and about 1% sits in the top ten. Trimming removed 6 bases at V and 9 bases at J, with 12 bases between. The CDR3 runs 12 residues. From germline, CDR1 is MNHNY and CDR2 SVGAGI (reference sequence).

The TCR sequence derives from a human donor with alopecia areata. The input for sequencing was CD4+ T cells sorted from blood, taken at week 0. The chain is built from TRBV6-6 and TRBJ2-1; possible D gene TRBD2, 6 bases. The CDR3 here is CASRGGSIEQFF. The CDR3 bases are TGTGCCAGCAGGGGAGGTTCGATTGAGCAGTTCTTC.